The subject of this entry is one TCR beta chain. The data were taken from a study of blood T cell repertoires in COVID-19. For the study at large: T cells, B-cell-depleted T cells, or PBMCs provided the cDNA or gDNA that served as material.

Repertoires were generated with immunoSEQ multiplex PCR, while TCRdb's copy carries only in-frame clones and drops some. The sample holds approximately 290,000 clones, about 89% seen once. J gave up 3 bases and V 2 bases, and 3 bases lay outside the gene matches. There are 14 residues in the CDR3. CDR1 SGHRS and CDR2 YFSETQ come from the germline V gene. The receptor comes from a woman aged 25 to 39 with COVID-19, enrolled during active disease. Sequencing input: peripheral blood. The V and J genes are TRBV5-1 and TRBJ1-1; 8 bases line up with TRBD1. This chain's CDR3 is CASSLLQGDTEAFF. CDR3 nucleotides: TGCGCCAGCAGCTTATTACAGGGGGACACTGAAGCTTTCTTT. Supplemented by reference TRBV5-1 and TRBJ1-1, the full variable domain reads KAGVTQTPRYLIKTRGQQVTLSCSPISGHRSVSWYQQTPGQGLQFLFEYFSETQRNKGNFPGRFSGRQFSNSRSEMNVSTLELGDSALYLCASSLLQGDTEAFFGQGTRLTVV.